These 13 T cell receptor beta chains were sequenced from one sample in a study of blood T cell repertoires in COVID-19 (TCRdb year 2020). Library preparation employed the immunoSEQ multiplex PCR assay. Not all clones reach the TCRdb copy of this immuneACCESS table, which keeps in-frame sequences only. Checked studies attribute under half of the gap to unresolved V genes and leave the rest unexplained. The sample table holds over 200,000 clones, of which 75% to 95% were seen once. The biggest ten clones account for approximately 2.6% of the sample. The sample taken for sequencing was peripheral blood. The receptors were gathered from a person under 35 with COVID-19, enrolled during active disease.

The CDR3 spells CASSDISAGANVLTF. DNA of the CDR3: TGTGCCAGCAGTGATATCAGCGCTGGGGCCAACGTCCTGACTTTC. The J gene is TRBJ2-6, the V gene TRBV25-1; D gene uncertain. Germline V gives CDR1 MGHDK, CDR2 SYGVNS. V lost 3 bases to trimming and J lost 2 bases, with 8 bases between them. CDR3 size: 15 residues.

This chain joins TRBV14 and TRBJ1-2, with 10 bases that match TRBD1. The CDR3 has 15 amino acids. Germline V gene data show CDR1 as SGHDN and CDR2 as FVKESK. V shed 2 bases, J shed 5 bases, and the junction held 5 bases outside the gene matches. The CDR3 spells CASSQRDRGGYGYTF. CDR3 DNA sequence: TGTGCCAGCAGCCAACGGGACAGGGGCGGATATGGCTACACCTTC.

The V and J genes are TRBV5-1 and TRBJ2-3; 11 bases line up with TRBD2. Germline loops: CDR1 SGHRS, CDR2 YFSETQ. The CDR3 totals 16 residues. The V segment lost 0 bases and the J segment 0 bases; nucleotides outside the gene matches: 0. DNA of the CDR3: TGCGCCAGCAGCTTGGGGACTAGCGGGAGCACAGATACGCAGTATTTT. This translates into CASSLGTSGSTDTQYF.

The genes are TRBV29-1 and TRBJ2-7, with 8 positions matching TRBD1. The ends lost 7 bases at V and 1 base at J; junction bases unmatched: 6. Germline loops: CDR1 SQVTM, CDR2 ANQGSEA. The CDR3 is 13 amino acids. This chain's CDR3 is CSAEDRASYEQYF. Written as DNA, the CDR3 is TGCAGCGCCGAGGACAGGGCTTCCTACGAGCAGTACTTC.

The chain is built from TRBV9 and TRBJ2-7, with 8 bases lining up with TRBD2. With 10 bases clipped from V and 6 bases from J, the junction kept 9 bases outside the gene matches. Germline loops: CDR1 SGDLS, CDR2 YYNGEE. The CDR3 is 12 residues long. CDR3 DNA: TGTGCCCGCCGCGGGGCGGGGGGCGAGCAGTACTTC. It codes for CARRGAGGEQYF.

The chain joins TRBV3-1 (or the pseudogene TRBV3-2) to TRBJ2-7, with 11 bases aligning to TRBD2. The length of the CDR3 is 15 residues. V was pared by 4 bases and J by 3 bases, with 5 bases of the junction left unmatched. Per germline, CDR1 LGHDT and CDR2 YNNKEL (reference sequence). This CDR3 reads CASSPWGLADYEQYF. In DNA form, the CDR3 reads TGTGCCAGCAGCCCATGGGGACTAGCGGACTACGAGCAGTACTTC.

This chain connects TRBV5-1 to TRBJ2-1; TRBD2 is a possible D gene (5 bases). Germline V CDR1 and CDR2: SGHRS, YFSETQ. There are 14 residues in the CDR3. V was pared by 2 bases and J by 4 bases, with 10 bases between. The CDR3 sequence: CASSFSVRYNEQFF. Here the CDR3 DNA reads TGCGCCAGCAGCTTTAGCGTACGATACAATGAGCAGTTCTTC.

The chain employs TRBV5-5 and TRBJ1-6; no reliable D call. V lost 4 bases and J lost 10, with 15 bases in between. The CDR3 sequence is 14 residues long. CDR1 and CDR2 (germline): SGHKS, YYEKEE (reference sequence). The CDR3: CASSQDGVRSPLHF. The CDR3, as DNA: TGTGCCAGCAGCCAAGACGGGGTGCGATCACCCCTCCACTTT.

The V call is TRBV3-1 (or the pseudogene TRBV3-2), the J call TRBJ2-2, with 7 nucleotides matching TRBD2. CDR3 size: 16 residues. In germline, CDR1 is LGHDT, CDR2 YNNKEL (reference sequence). Trimming took 6 bases from V and 5 from J; bases not matched to a gene: 12. The CDR3 sequence is CASSHFGRLETGELFF. The CDR3 DNA follows: TGTGCCAGCAGTCACTTCGGGAGGCTTGAGACCGGGGAGCTGTTTTTT.

This CDR3 is CASSGLPADTQYF. The CDR3 nucleotides are TGCGCCAGCAGCGGACTCCCCGCAGATACGCAGTATTTT. The gene calls are TRBV5-1 and TRBJ2-3; a possible D gene is TRBD2 (5 bases). CDR1 SGHRS and CDR2 YFSETQ come from the germline V gene. The CDR3 contains 13 residues. Trimming took off 4 bases at V and 4 bases at J, with 10 bases between the two ends.

The chain recombines TRBV7-2 with TRBJ2-7, with D possibly matching TRBD1 (6 bases). V lost 1 base, J lost 0 bases, and 10 bases lay in between. CDR3 length: 15 residues. Germline assignment: CDR1 SGHTA and CDR2 FQGNSA. The CDR3 here is CASSLDNRVSYEQYF. The CDR3 region has the DNA TGTGCCAGCAGCTTAGATAACAGGGTCTCCTACGAGCAGTACTTC.

The chain employs TRBV28 and TRBJ2-7, with D possibly being TRBD1 (5 bases). The CDR3 consists of 14 residues. V was clipped by 2 bases and J by 4 bases, with 12 bases between them. Germline V gene lookup returns CDR1 MDHEN and CDR2 SYDVKM. CDR3 in DNA: TGTGCCAGCAGTTTAGGGGCAGGGATGTACGAGCAGTACTTC. Translated: CASSLGAGMYEQYF. Filled out from reference TRBV28 and TRBJ2-7, the complete variable domain reads DVKVTQSSRYLVKRTGEKVFLECVQDMDHENMFWYRQDPGLGLRLIYFSYDVKMKEKGDIPEGYSVSREKKERFSLILESASTNQTSMYLCASSLGAGMYEQYFGPGTRLTVT.

The chain recombines TRBV27 with TRBJ2-2; a possible D gene is TRBD2 (6 bases). CDR3 length equals 15 residues. Trimming removed 0 bases from V and 5 bases from J, with 10 bases in between. CDR1 and CDR2 (germline): MNHEY, SMNVEV (reference sequence). The CDR3 sequence is CASSLSGTATGELFF. The CDR3 DNA is TGTGCCAGCAGTTTATCTGGGACTGCTACCGGGGAGCTGTTTTTT.